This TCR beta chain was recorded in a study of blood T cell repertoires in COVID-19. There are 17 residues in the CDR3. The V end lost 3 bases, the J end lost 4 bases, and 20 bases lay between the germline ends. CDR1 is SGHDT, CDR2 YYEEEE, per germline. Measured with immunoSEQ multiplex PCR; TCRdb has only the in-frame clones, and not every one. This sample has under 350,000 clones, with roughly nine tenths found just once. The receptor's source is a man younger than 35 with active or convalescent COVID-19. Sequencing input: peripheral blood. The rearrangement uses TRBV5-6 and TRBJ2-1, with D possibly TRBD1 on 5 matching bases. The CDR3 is CASSSWGAQGAYNEQFF. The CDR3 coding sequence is TGTGCCAGCAGCTCCTGGGGCGCTCAAGGGGCATACAATGAGCAGTTCTTC.